This T cell receptor (beta chain) was sequenced in a study of response to subunit inactivated influenza vaccine. This clonotype has at least ten counts. From the RT-PCR reads, TCRdb called clonotypes with MiXCR, one entry per CDR3 protein. The sample lists hundreds of thousands of distinct CDR3 sequences, approximately 11% occurring once. The J segment lost 4 bases and the V segment lost 4 bases, leaving 7 bases of the junction unmatched. This CDR3 has 14 amino acids. The V gene's germline CDR1 is SGHTA and CDR2 FQGNSA. This receptor was taken from a middle-aged man who received an inactivated influenza vaccine. The V and J genes are TRBV7-2 and TRBJ2-7; 7 bases fit TRBD2. This specimen was PBMCs from blood, taken 45 days after vaccination. The chain's CDR3 is CASSYLGLVYEQYF. DNA of the CDR3: TGTGCCAGCAGCTACCTAGGACTAGTATACGAGCAGTACTTC.